These T cell receptor beta chains were read from a single sample in a study of long-term antiretroviral therapy in people with HIV. Sequencing used immunoSEQ multiplex PCR; TCRdb keeps in-frame clones, though not all of them. Here the sample spans 25,000 to 35,000 clones, over 70% being singletons. The source material was unsorted PBMCs, sampled 3.1 years after starting antiretroviral therapy. The source is a woman aged 45-65 years with HIV. Each CDR3 is given with its conserved first and last residue. A D gene is named only where the DNA matches it firmly. Only some rows state a clone size, as once, few, many or a class for expanded clones.

v_gene: TRBV30
j_gene: TRBJ1-1
d_gene: NA
abundance: NA
CDR3nt: TGTGCCTGGAGTTGGGGGCGCGAGACTGAAGCTTTCTTT
CDR3aa: CAWSWGRETEAFF

v_gene: TRBV11-2
j_gene: TRBJ2-3
d_gene: NA
abundance: NA
CDR3nt: TGTGCCAGCAGCTTAGATCGGGCAGGCCTCACAGATACGCAGTATTTT
CDR3aa: CASSLDRAGLTDTQYF

v_gene: TRBV5-1
j_gene: TRBJ1-6
d_gene: NA
abundance: few
CDR3nt: TGCGCCAGCAGCTTGGGGGGTATGGAGTTTCCACCCCTCCACTTT
CDR3aa: CASSLGGMEFPPLHF

v_gene: TRBV23-1
j_gene: TRBJ2-1
d_gene: NA
abundance: few
CDR3nt: TGCGCCAGCAGTCAATCGAGCTTCACCGGGCAGCCGTCCTACAATGAGCAGTTCTTC
CDR3aa: CASSQSSFTGQPSYNEQFF

v_gene: TRBV11-2
j_gene: TRBJ2-3
d_gene: NA
abundance: NA
CDR3nt: TGTGCCAGCAGCCCAGGGGTGGGGGATACGCAGTATTTT
CDR3aa: CASSPGVGDTQYF

v_gene: TRBV9
j_gene: TRBJ2-5
d_gene: NA
abundance: NA
CDR3nt: TGTGCCAGCAGCGAAAGATGGAGCTCCCAAGAGACCCAGTACTTC
CDR3aa: CASSERWSSQETQYF

v_gene: TRBV25-1
j_gene: TRBJ2-7
d_gene: NA
abundance: NA
CDR3nt: TGTGCCAGCAGTGAATTCGCGGACTACGAGCAGTACTTC
CDR3aa: CASSEFADYEQYF

v_gene: TRBV30
j_gene: TRBJ1-1
d_gene: NA
abundance: once
CDR3nt: TGTGCCTGCCCTGATGTTGGGGGCGCGGTTACGGACACTGAAGCTTTCTTT
CDR3aa: CACPDVGGAVTDTEAFF

v_gene: TRBV29-1
j_gene: TRBJ1-5
d_gene: TRBD1
abundance: NA
CDR3nt: TGCAGCGTCGACAACGGACAGGGAGGGCAGCCCCAGCATTTT
CDR3aa: CSVDNGQGGQPQHF

v_gene: TRBV7-6
j_gene: TRBJ1-3
d_gene: NA
abundance: NA
CDR3nt: TGTGCCAGCAGCTTAGCTGTACGAGGGGACGGAAACACCATATATTTT
CDR3aa: CASSLAVRGDGNTIYF

v_gene: TRBV28
j_gene: TRBJ1-2
d_gene: NA
abundance: NA
CDR3nt: TGTGCCAGCAACGGACAGACACACTATGGCTACACCTTC
CDR3aa: CASNGQTHYGYTF

v_gene: TRBV7-3
j_gene: TRBJ1-2
d_gene: TRBD1
abundance: few
CDR3nt: TGTGCCAGCAGCCTAACCGGGACAGGGGGGGTTGGCTACACCTTC
CDR3aa: CASSLTGTGGVGYTF

v_gene: TRBV29-1
j_gene: TRBJ1-1
d_gene: NA
abundance: NA
CDR3nt: TGCAGCGGAGAGGGCGGCGCTGAAGCTTTCTTT
CDR3aa: CSGEGGAEAFF

v_gene: TRBV12-5
j_gene: TRBJ2-5
d_gene: NA
abundance: NA
CDR3nt: TGTGCTAGTGCGTGGGACCCGGGGCCCCAGTACTTC
CDR3aa: CASAWDPGPQYF

v_gene: TRBV4-1
j_gene: TRBJ1-4
d_gene: NA
abundance: NA
CDR3nt: TGCGCCAGCAGCCAATTTCCTGGAGGGCTGTTTTTT
CDR3aa: CASSQFPGGLFF

v_gene: TRBV5-1
j_gene: TRBJ2-5
d_gene: NA
abundance: few
CDR3nt: TGCGCCAGCAGCTTGATCTGGGAAGAGACCCAGTACTTC
CDR3aa: CASSLIWEETQYF

v_gene: TRBV2
j_gene: TRBJ2-7
d_gene: TRBD1
abundance: few
CDR3nt: TGTGCCAGCAGTGAAGCTTGGGACAGGGGCGACGAGCAGTACTTC
CDR3aa: CASSEAWDRGDEQYF

v_gene: TRBV27
j_gene: TRBJ1-4
d_gene: NA
abundance: NA
CDR3nt: TGTGCCAGCAGTTTGGGTTGGCCTAATGAAAAACTGTTTTTT
CDR3aa: CASSLGWPNEKLFF

v_gene: TRBV2
j_gene: TRBJ1-2
d_gene: NA
abundance: NA
CDR3nt: TGTGCCAGCAGTGATCCAGGAGGGGAACTGTCTAGGGGCTACACCTTC
CDR3aa: CASSDPGGELSRGYTF

v_gene: TRBV2
j_gene: TRBJ1-4
d_gene: TRBD1
abundance: NA
CDR3nt: TGTGCCGGGACGACAGGGAGGATCGAAAAACTGTTTTTT
CDR3aa: CAGTTGRIEKLFF

v_gene: TRBV7-9
j_gene: TRBJ1-3
d_gene: NA
abundance: NA
CDR3nt: TGTGCCAGCAGCTTAGTGGTCCAAAGCTCTGGAAACACCATATATTTT
CDR3aa: CASSLVVQSSGNTIYF

v_gene: TRBV7-9
j_gene: TRBJ2-2
d_gene: TRBD1
abundance: NA
CDR3nt: TGTGCCAGCAGCTCGGGACAGGGAGAGGCCGGGGAGCTGTTTTTT
CDR3aa: CASSSGQGEAGELFF

v_gene: TRBV27
j_gene: TRBJ2-7
d_gene: TRBD1
abundance: NA
CDR3nt: TGTGCCAGCAGACCCTCCGGGACAGAAACCTACGAGCAGTACTTC
CDR3aa: CASRPSGTETYEQYF

v_gene: TRBV7-6
j_gene: TRBJ2-7
d_gene: NA
abundance: NA
CDR3nt: TGTGCCAGCAGCTTAGACCCCGGGTTATCCTACGAGCAGTACTTC
CDR3aa: CASSLDPGLSYEQYF

v_gene: TRBV6-5
j_gene: TRBJ1-4
d_gene: NA
abundance: NA
CDR3nt: TGTGCCAGCAGTTACGAATCCGGGCCAAATGAAAAACTGTTTTTT
CDR3aa: CASSYESGPNEKLFF

v_gene: TRBV5-4
j_gene: TRBJ2-5
d_gene: NA
abundance: NA
CDR3nt: TGTGCCAGCAGCTTGGGACCAGGGGATCCGGAAGAGACCCAGTACTTC
CDR3aa: CASSLGPGDPEETQYF

v_gene: TRBV2
j_gene: TRBJ1-4
d_gene: TRBD1
abundance: NA
CDR3nt: TGTGCCAGCGGGACAGGGGCGGTATATGAAAAACTGTTTTTT
CDR3aa: CASGTGAVYEKLFF

v_gene: TRBV30
j_gene: TRBJ1-6
d_gene: NA
abundance: NA
CDR3nt: TGTGCCTGGAGCCAAGACAGGCCGAGCTCCTATAATTCACCCCTCCACTTT
CDR3aa: CAWSQDRPSSYNSPLHF

v_gene: TRBV13
j_gene: TRBJ2-5
d_gene: TRBD1
abundance: NA
CDR3nt: TGTGCCAGCAGCTTAAGGACAGGACGAGAGACCCAGTACTTC
CDR3aa: CASSLRTGRETQYF

v_gene: TRBV30
j_gene: TRBJ1-5
d_gene: NA
abundance: NA
CDR3nt: TGTGCCTGGAGTGTACGGGACATGAGAGTCAATCAGCCCCAGCATTTT
CDR3aa: CAWSVRDMRVNQPQHF

v_gene: TRBV19
j_gene: TRBJ2-3
d_gene: TRBD1
abundance: NA
CDR3nt: TGTGCCAGTAGTATACCGGGACAGGGGAGAGATACGCAGTATTTT
CDR3aa: CASSIPGQGRDTQYF

v_gene: TRBV5-1
j_gene: TRBJ2-2
d_gene: NA
abundance: NA
CDR3nt: TGCGCCAGCAGCTTGGACCCTTACACCGGGGAGCTGTTTTTT
CDR3aa: CASSLDPYTGELFF

v_gene: TRBV27
j_gene: TRBJ1-4
d_gene: NA
abundance: NA
CDR3nt: TGTGCCAGCAGTTTATCCCACGGGGGGCCGGGTGAAAAACTGTTTTTT
CDR3aa: CASSLSHGGPGEKLFF

v_gene: TRBV27
j_gene: TRBJ2-1
d_gene: TRBD1
abundance: NA
CDR3nt: TGTGCCAGCAGCCATGATCTTCCCGGGACAGGGGTGGATGAGCAGTTCTTC
CDR3aa: CASSHDLPGTGVDEQFF

v_gene: TRBV6-1
j_gene: TRBJ2-3
d_gene: NA
abundance: NA
CDR3nt: TGTGCCAGCTCTCAGGCCTTCCGCACAGATACGCAGTATTTT
CDR3aa: CASSQAFRTDTQYF

v_gene: TRBV11-2
j_gene: TRBJ2-1
d_gene: NA
abundance: NA
CDR3nt: TGTGCCAGCAGCTTAGGTAGCTCCTACAATGAGCAGTTCTTC
CDR3aa: CASSLGSSYNEQFF

v_gene: TRBV9
j_gene: TRBJ2-3
d_gene: TRBD2
abundance: NA
CDR3nt: TGTGCCAGCAGCCCCCAAGCGGGGGCGAGCACAGATACGCAGTATTTT
CDR3aa: CASSPQAGASTDTQYF

v_gene: TRBV7-7
j_gene: TRBJ2-1
d_gene: NA
abundance: NA
CDR3nt: TGTGCCAGCAGCATCGGGACATCCAATGAGCAGTTCTTC
CDR3aa: CASSIGTSNEQFF

v_gene: TRBV5-1
j_gene: TRBJ2-1
d_gene: TRBD2
abundance: NA
CDR3nt: TGCGCCAGCAGCCTAACTAGCGGGGGGGCCGGTGAGCAGTTCTTC
CDR3aa: CASSLTSGGAGEQFF

v_gene: TRBV27
j_gene: TRBJ1-6
d_gene: TRBD1
abundance: few
CDR3nt: TGTGCCAGCAGGGGACAGGGGAGCTCACCCCTCCACTTT
CDR3aa: CASRGQGSSPLHF

v_gene: TRBV11-2
j_gene: TRBJ1-1
d_gene: NA
abundance: NA
CDR3nt: TGTGCCAGCAGCTCGTTAGGGGTCACTGAAGCTTTCTTT
CDR3aa: CASSSLGVTEAFF

v_gene: TRBV19
j_gene: TRBJ1-5
d_gene: NA
abundance: NA
CDR3nt: TGTGCCAGTAGTATAGTCGTGGGCCCCAGAGAAAATCAGCCCCAGCATTTT
CDR3aa: CASSIVVGPRENQPQHF

v_gene: TRBV7-7
j_gene: TRBJ2-2
d_gene: NA
abundance: NA
CDR3nt: TGTGCCTTCCAAACGCGGGGCGGGGAGCTGTTTTTT
CDR3aa: CAFQTRGGELFF

v_gene: TRBV30
j_gene: TRBJ1-6
d_gene: TRBD1
abundance: NA
CDR3nt: TGTGCCTGGGCGGTAGTAGGACAGGGGGCGGCGGCACCCCTCCACTTT
CDR3aa: CAWAVVGQGAAAPLHF

v_gene: TRBV19
j_gene: TRBJ2-6
d_gene: NA
abundance: NA
CDR3nt: TGTGCCAGTAGTATTGCAGGGTTTGGCGGGGCCAACGTCCTGACTTTC
CDR3aa: CASSIAGFGGANVLTF

v_gene: TRBV5-1
j_gene: TRBJ2-3
d_gene: NA
abundance: once
CDR3nt: TGCGCCAGCAGCTTGGGTGGTTCGGGGACAGATACGCAGTATTTT
CDR3aa: CASSLGGSGTDTQYF

v_gene: TRBV7-8
j_gene: TRBJ2-2
d_gene: NA
abundance: NA
CDR3nt: TGTGCCAGCAGCTTAACAAGCGGTCGACCCACCGGGGAGCTGTTTTTT
CDR3aa: CASSLTSGRPTGELFF

v_gene: TRBV5-1
j_gene: TRBJ1-1
d_gene: TRBD1
abundance: NA
CDR3nt: TGCGCCAGCAGCTCTCGGGACAGGGAAAGGGCTGAAGCTTTCTTT
CDR3aa: CASSSRDRERAEAFF

v_gene: TRBV14
j_gene: TRBJ1-5
d_gene: NA
abundance: NA
CDR3nt: TGTGCCAGCAGCCAATTAGGGGGGAATCAGCCCCAGCATTTT
CDR3aa: CASSQLGGNQPQHF

v_gene: TRBV29-1
j_gene: TRBJ1-2
d_gene: NA
abundance: NA
CDR3nt: TGCAGCGTTGGAGGGACTTTGTGGAGCTATGGCTACACCTTC
CDR3aa: CSVGGTLWSYGYTF

v_gene: TRBV5-1
j_gene: TRBJ1-3
d_gene: NA
abundance: NA
CDR3nt: TGCGCCAGCAGCTTTTGGGGCTCTGGAAACACCATATATTTT
CDR3aa: CASSFWGSGNTIYF